These 13 T cell receptor beta chains share one sample of origin, sequenced in a study of OX40 agonist ivuxolimab in advanced cancers. TCRdb's table, derived via immunoSEQ multiplex PCR, lists solely in-frame clones and lacks some. This sample has fewer than 100,000 clones, with around 90% found just once. The input for sequencing was CD4+ or CD8+ T cells sorted from blood, taken in a trial of the OX40 agonist ivuxolimab. The receptors originated from an adult with an advanced solid tumor such as melanoma, head and neck, liver or kidney cancer.

In nucleotides, the CDR3 is TGTGCCAGCAGCTTAATCGGGGGGGGCACAGATACGCAGTATTTT. This gives the protein CASSLIGGGTDTQYF. The rearrangement uses TRBV7-9 and TRBJ2-3, with 8 bases that match TRBD2. V dropped 2 bases and J dropped 1; count of bases not matched to a gene: 2. Per germline, CDR1 SEHNR and CDR2 FQNEAQ (reference sequence). CDR3 length equals 15 residues.

This clone was seen only once. This chain joins TRBV7-6 and TRBJ1-6, with no clear D. This CDR3 comprises 13 residues. The germline CDR1 and CDR2 sequences are SGHVS and FNYEAQ. The germline V and J ends were trimmed by 0 bases and 7 bases, with 4 bases remaining between them. The CDR3 spells CASSLAANSPLHF. The CDR3 region has the DNA TGTGCCAGCAGCTTAGCTGCGAATTCACCCCTCCACTTT.

The chain links TRBV2 to TRBJ2-3, with 8 bases identical to TRBD2. The CDR3 contains 15 residues. From germline, CDR1 is SNHLY and CDR2 FYNNEI. V shed 6 bases, J shed 6 bases, and the junction held 11 bases outside the gene matches. The CDR3 DNA reads as TGTGCCAGCAGACTACTAGCGGCGGGGGGTGATACGCAGTATTTT. Translated, it gives CASRLLAAGGDTQYF.

The chain couples TRBV5-1 to TRBJ2-3; the match to TRBD2 covers 7 bases. This CDR3 spans 15 amino acids. Trimming removed 6 bases from V and 2 bases from J; junction bases left unmatched: 9. Germline V lookup: CDR1 SGHRS, CDR2 YFSETQ. The CDR3 here is CASTLHRGDTDTQYF. The CDR3 DNA follows: TGCGCCAGCACCCTCCACCGGGGGGACACAGATACGCAGTATTTT.

CDR3 residues: CASSPALVNTEAFF. CDR3 DNA sequence: TGTGCCAGCAGTCCGGCCCTGGTGAACACTGAAGCTTTCTTT. This chain links TRBV28 with TRBJ1-1, with unresolved D. In germline, CDR1 is MDHEN, CDR2 SYDVKM. The CDR3 spans 14 residues. Trimming cost V 5 bases and J 0 bases, with 10 bases left between them. The whole variable domain, filled in from reference TRBV28 and TRBJ1-1, reads DVKVTQSSRYLVKRTGEKVFLECVQDMDHENMFWYRQDPGLGLRLIYFSYDVKMKEKGDIPEGYSVSREKKERFSLILESASTNQTSMYLCASSPALVNTEAFFGQGTRLTVV.

J is TRBJ2-5 and V is TRBV11-2, with TRBD2 matching 7 bases. CDR3 size: 16 residues. Unmatched junction bases numbered 14, after V lost 5 bases and J lost 5 bases. Germline V CDR1 and CDR2: SGHAT, FQNNGV. The CDR3 DNA sequence: TGTGCCAGCAGCGTAAAAGGGAGCAGCGGGGTCGAGACCCAGTACTTC. Translating gives CASSVKGSSGVETQYF.

The rearrangement uses TRBV19 and TRBJ1-1; no clear D. In germline, CDR1 is LNHDA, CDR2 SQIVND (reference sequence). This CDR3 is 13 amino acids long. Between the trimmed V and J ends, which lost 0 bases and 1 base, there was a span of 3 bases. The CDR3 DNA is TGTGCCAGTAGTATAGAGGGGAACACTGAAGCTTTCTTT. The encoded protein is CASSIEGNTEAFF.

The V call is TRBV19, the J call TRBJ1-5; the D is unclear. CDR3 length equals 12 residues. The V and J ends lost 6 bases and 7 bases respectively, with 10 bases between them. CDR1 and CDR2 (germline): LNHDA, SQIVND (reference sequence). CDR3 bases: TGTGCCAGTAGACTTAGTGCCCAGCCCCAGCATTTT. It encodes CASRLSAQPQHF.

The V and J genes are TRBV2 and TRBJ1-1; D unresolved. Germline CDR1 is SNHLY and CDR2 is FYNNEI. This CDR3 has 12 residues. Trimming took 6 bases from V and 11 from J, leaving 16 bases between them. CDR3 DNA: TGTGCCAGCAGGGATGAGGGCTCCGACGCTTTCTTT. Amino acids: CASRDEGSDAFF.

The J gene is TRBJ2-5, the V gene TRBV21-1. TRBV21-1 is designated a pseudogene. CDR3 length: 14 amino acids. CDR3 loop: CASSKFQGQETQYF. CDR3 in DNA: TGTGCCAGCAGCAAATTTCAAGGGCAAGAGACCCAGTACTTC.

The rearrangement links TRBV6-1 to TRBJ2-7; 8 positions match TRBD2. The CDR3 extends over 14 amino acids. Germline V CDR1 and CDR2: MNHNS, SASEGT. V dropped 2 bases and J dropped 4; count of bases not matched to a gene: 4. CDR3 DNA sequence: TGTGCCAGCAGTGAAATCAGCGGGAGATACGAGCAGTACTTC. It codes for CASSEISGRYEQYF.

This sequence joins TRBV4-2 and TRBJ2-2; possible D gene TRBD2, 6 bases. Deletions cut 1 base from V and 3 bases from J, with 12 bases between. CDR3 length equals 16 residues. The germline CDR1 and CDR2 sequences are LGHNA and YNFKEQ. CDR3 residues: CASSQAPGGDTGELFF. The CDR3 region has the DNA TGTGCCAGCAGCCAAGCCCCAGGAGGGGACACCGGGGAGCTGTTTTTT.

This chain uses TRBV5-5 with TRBJ1-1; D might be TRBD1 (5 bases). V lost 2 bases and J 1 base, leaving 6 bases between the germline ends. The CDR3 consists of 13 residues. Germline-derived CDR1 and CDR2 are SGHKS and YYEKEE (reference sequence). Here the CDR3 DNA reads TGTGCCAGCAGCTTCAGGGAGAACACTGAAGCTTTCTTT. Its protein product is CASSFRENTEAFF. Together with reference TRBV5-5 and TRBJ1-1, the CDR3 gives the full variable domain: DAGVTQSPTHLIKTRGQQVTLRCSPISGHKSVSWYQQVLGQGPQFIFQYYEKEERGRGNFPDRFSARQFPNYSSELNVNALLLGDSALYLCASSFRENTEAFFGQGTRLTVV.